Presented here are 12 T cell receptor beta chains from one specimen sequenced in a study of T cell responses to AZD1222 COVID-19 vaccine. Libraries were prepared by immunoSEQ multiplex PCR; TCRdb keeps only in-frame clonotypes and omits some of them. The data contain some 150,000 clones, approximately 88% of them seen just once; the ten biggest clones take up under 3.5%. The specimen was peripheral blood, collected on day 0 of MenACWY control vaccination. The receptor set was obtained from an adult in good health.

The genes are TRBV5-1 and TRBJ1-1; no reliable D call. The V end was cut by 0 bases, the J end by 0 bases, with 9 bases between. The germline CDR1 and CDR2 sequences are SGHRS and YFSETQ. This CDR3 has 15 amino acids. CDR3 residues: CASSLAGSLNTEAFF. DNA for the CDR3: TGCGCCAGCAGCTTGGCCGGGTCCCTGAACACTGAAGCTTTCTTT.

The CDR3 sequence is CASRGSGNEKLFF. The CDR3 nucleotides read TGTGCCAGCAGGGGCTCCGGTAATGAAAAACTGTTTTTT. The rearrangement joins TRBV7-2 to TRBJ1-4; D is unresolved. V lost 6 bases to trimming and J lost 4 bases, with 9 bases between them. Germline V gives CDR1 SGHTA, CDR2 FQGNSA. The CDR3 is 13 amino acids.

This chain connects TRBV4-3 to TRBJ1-4; D not resolved. CDR3 length: 15 amino acids. Per the germline V gene, CDR1 is LGHNA and CDR2 is YSLEER. The V end lost 3 bases, the J end lost 5 bases, and 13 bases lay between the germline ends. CDR3 protein: CASSQQHVSNEKLFF. The CDR3 bases are TGCGCCAGCAGCCAGCAACACGTCTCCAATGAAAAACTGTTTTTT.

V is TRBV7-6 and J is TRBJ1-3, with a possible D match to TRBD1 (6 bases). Between the trimmed V and J ends, which lost 2 bases and 3 bases, there was a span of 14 bases. The CDR3 sequence is 16 residues long. Germline V lookup: CDR1 SGHVS, CDR2 FNYEAQ. Written as DNA, the CDR3 is TGTGCCAGCAGCTTATTTACAGGGCGACTTGGAAACACCATATATTTT. Translated, it gives CASSLFTGRLGNTIYF.

The chain joins TRBV30 to TRBJ1-5; no reliable D call. Germline assignment: CDR1 GTSNPN and CDR2 SVGIG (reference sequence). Trimming stripped 1 base from V and 0 bases from J, with 10 bases between. The CDR3 totals 15 residues. The CDR3 coding sequence is TGTGCCTGGAGTGGAGGACTGCATAGCAATCAGCCCCAGCATTTT. This gives the protein CAWSGGLHSNQPQHF.

The chain employs TRBV10-3 and TRBJ1-1; 7 bases are shared with TRBD1. The CDR3 has 16 residues. Germline V gene data show CDR1 as ENHRY and CDR2 as SYGVKD. V was pared by 6 bases and J by 0 bases, with 10 bases of the junction left unmatched. CDR3 in amino acids: CAIRDRDSFVNTEAFF. CDR3 coding DNA: TGTGCCATCAGAGATAGGGACAGTTTTGTGAACACTGAAGCTTTCTTT.

This rearrangement joins TRBV5-1 to TRBJ2-3, with D perhaps matching TRBD2 (7 bases). Per germline, CDR1 SGHRS and CDR2 YFSETQ. The CDR3 contains 14 residues. V was pared by 4 bases and J by 5 bases, with 14 bases between. The CDR3 DNA is TGCGCCAGCAGCGGGGGGGCAGCTAGAGATACGCAGTATTTT. It yields the protein CASSGGAARDTQYF.

This chain links TRBV6-5 with TRBJ1-1, with D perhaps matching TRBD1 (5 bases). Germline V lookup: CDR1 MNHEY, CDR2 SVGAGI. V lost 6 bases, J lost 4 bases, and 18 bases lay in between. The CDR3 runs 15 residues. In DNA, the CDR3 is TGTGCCAGCAGCGCCACCGAGGGGTTGAGCACTGAAGCTTTCTTT. The encoded protein is CASSATEGLSTEAFF.

The rearrangement links TRBV9 to TRBJ2-1, with a tentative D call TRBD2 (6 bases). This CDR3 is 17 amino acids long. V was cut by 4 bases and J by 0 bases, with 17 bases left in between. Germline V gene sequence: CDR1 SGDLS, CDR2 YYNGEE. DNA of the CDR3: TGTGCCAGCAGCTTCACATTAGCGGACCCCTCCTACAATGAGCAGTTCTTC. It is translated as CASSFTLADPSYNEQFF.

This clone was seen only a few times. J is TRBJ2-2 and V is TRBV14, with D tentatively TRBD1 (6 bases). Trimming cost V 5 bases and J 7 bases, with 17 bases left between them. CDR3 length: 15 residues. The V gene's germline CDR1 is SGHDN and CDR2 FVKESK. CDR3 sequence reads: CASSTQGIGFGELFF. CDR3 nucleotides: TGTGCCAGCAGCACACAGGGTATCGGGTTCGGGGAGCTGTTTTTT.

The chain links TRBV15 to TRBJ2-5, with TRBD1 matching 7 bases. The CDR3 has 14 residues. CDR1 is LNHNV, CDR2 YYDKDF, per germline (reference sequence). The V segment lost 3 bases and the J segment 6 bases; nucleotides outside the gene matches: 7. CDR3 sequence: CATSRDLDRKTQYF. CDR3 sequence (DNA): TGTGCCACCAGCAGGGACCTGGACAGGAAGACCCAGTACTTC.

This chain connects TRBV5-1 to TRBJ2-7; 10 nucleotides agree with TRBD1. With V trimmed by 0 bases and J by 6 bases, 6 bases remained unmatched. The CDR3 is 15 residues long. Germline assignment: CDR1 SGHRS and CDR2 YFSETQ. The CDR3 here is CASSLVGQGNGEQYF. For the CDR3, the DNA is TGCGCCAGCAGCTTGGTGGGACAGGGGAATGGCGAGCAGTACTTC.